This T cell receptor beta chain is drawn from a study of T-cell reconstitution after alpha-beta-depleted transplantation in children. General study results and limits: By about two months after transplant, alpha-beta T cells reportedly arose from several hundred graft clones that had expanded. Diversity of TCRbeta at day 60 was high in some patients, arising from surviving recipient T cells and thymic progenitors. One year after transplant, T-cell counts and diversity came mostly from newly produced T cells.

A TCRbeta library incorporating unique molecular identifiers was prepared. TCRdb fed the PCR reads into MiXCR, producing one record per CDR3 protein. The sample lists about 100,000 distinct CDR3 sequences; 7.5% to 9.5% were seen once. This CDR3 region has 11 residues. The germline V gene has CDR1 SQVTM and CDR2 ANQGSEA. The V end lost 6 bases, the J end lost 4 bases, and 9 bases lay between the germline ends. This clonotype turned up a few times. Its antigen is not known. This receptor was identified in a boy between 2 and 10 years old with acute lymphoblastic leukemia, due to receive a stem cell transplant. The chain uses TRBV29-1 and TRBJ1-1, with D possibly being TRBD1 (6 bases). The sample consisted of PBMCs, taken before TCRalphabeta/CD19-depleted stem cell transplant. For the CDR3, the DNA is TGCAGCGTCATAGGGGGCACTGAAGCTTTCTTT. This sequence encodes CSVIGGTEAFF.